The present entry profiles one TCR beta chain with its context. Sequence at one end of the junction differs from germline and may be a read error. The sample comes from a study of blood T cell repertoires in COVID-19. Assay: immunoSEQ multiplex PCR; the TCRdb copy retains only in-frame clones and omits some. The table shows approximately 150,000 clones, with over 65% occurring only once. The clonotype comes from a man in his 70s with acute or convalescent COVID-19. Material for sequencing was peripheral blood.

The CDR3 reads CASSLGAERVIF. CDR3 nucleotide sequence: TGTGCCAGCAGCTTAGGTGCGGAGAGGGTGATCTTC. The chain combines TRBV11-2 with TRBJ2-1, with D possibly TRBD2 on 5 matching bases. The CDR3 is 12 amino acids. Germline assignment: CDR1 SGHAT and CDR2 FQNNGV. Looking up the rest from reference TRBV11-2 and TRBJ2-1 gives the full variable domain: EAGVAQSPRYKIIEKRQSVAFWCNPISGHATLYWYQQILGQGPKLLIQFQNNGVVDDSQLPKDRFSAERLKGVDSTLKIQPAKLEDSAVYLCASSLGAERVIFGPGTRLTVL.